This is a list of T cell receptor beta chains from one sample in a study of CXCR3 chemokines and chemotherapy response in bladder cancer. TCRdb re-derived calls from the PCR reads in MiXCR, one entry per CDR3 protein. Here the sample spans 2,300 or so distinct CDR3 sequences, approximately 7.4% being singletons. The sample was collected from a patient whose treatment included neoadjuvant chemotherapy. The origin of the receptors is a human donor with bladder cancer that responded to neoadjuvant chemotherapy. Each CDR3 is given with its conserved first and last residue. A D gene is named only where the DNA matches it firmly. Clone size is not always given. Where it is, it says once, few, many or a class for expanded clones.

V gene	J gene	CDR3 length	clone size	D gene	CDR3 protein	CDR3 DNA
TRBV18	TRBJ1-2	13	medium-sized	TRBD1	CASSQDRDYGYTF	TGTGCCAGCTCACAGGACAGGGATTATGGCTACACCTTC
TRBV11-2	TRBJ2-7	14	many	-	CASSFGGRGYEQYF	TGTGCCAGCAGCTTCGGGGGCAGGGGCTACGAGCAGTACTTC
TRBV10-3	TRBJ1-6	20	many	TRBD1	CAMTPHQDRAVEWYNSPLHF	TGTGCCATGACCCCCCACCAGGACAGGGCGGTGGAATGGTATAATTCACCCCTCCACTTT
TRBV7-9	TRBJ2-7	19	-	-	CASSSTGTGTLAGTYEQYF	TGTGCCAGCAGCTCGACCGGGACAGGGACCCTAGCGGGGACCTACGAGCAGTACTTC
TRBV7-9	TRBJ1-6	13	medium-sized	TRBD1	CASSPGQGRLLHF	TGTGCCAGCAGCCCTGGACAGGGAAGACTCCTCCACTTT
TRBV19	TRBJ1-2	15	many	-	CASRAGARLNYGYTF	TGTGCCAGTAGAGCCGGGGCCCGACTTAACTATGGCTACACCTTC
TRBV27	TRBJ1-6	15	many	-	CASSPAQWESSPLHF	TGTGCCAGCAGTCCCGCCCAATGGGAGAGTTCACCCCTCCACTTT
TRBV18	TRBJ1-2	18	many	-	CASSPLARDPQASYGYTF	TGTGCCAGCTCACCTTTGGCCCGGGACCCCCAGGCTAGCTATGGCTACACCTTC
TRBV7-9	TRBJ2-1	16	-	-	CASSLARDWTLGEQFF	TGTGCCAGCAGCTTAGCTCGGGATTGGACCCTCGGTGAGCAGTTCTTC
TRBV6-1	TRBJ2-5	13	many	-	CASRDRYQETQYF	TGTGCCAGCAGAGACAGGTACCAAGAGACCCAGTACTTC
TRBV30	TRBJ1-2	14	medium-sized	-	CACLLGESAYRYTF	TGTGCCTGTCTATTGGGGGAATCGGCCTATCGCTACACCTTC
TRBV20-1	TRBJ2-1	14	many	TRBD2	CSAPPSGRDNEQFF	TGCAGTGCCCCACCTAGCGGGAGGGACAATGAGCAGTTCTTC
TRBV29-1	TRBJ2-5	12	many	-	CSVAGTTETQYF	TGCAGCGTTGCCGGGACCACAGAGACCCAGTACTTC
TRBV28	TRBJ1-4	14	-	-	CASSPTVGYEKLFF	TGTGCCAGCAGTCCGACAGTAGGATATGAAAAACTGTTTTTT
TRBV27	TRBJ1-1	13	medium-sized	TRBD1	CASRRTGWTEAFF	TGTGCCAGCAGAAGGACAGGTTGGACTGAAGCTTTCTTT
TRBV7-2	TRBJ2-1	16	medium-sized	TRBD2	CASTLTSGRRYNEQFF	TGTGCCAGCACCTTGACTAGCGGGAGGAGGTACAATGAGCAGTTCTTC
TRBV25-1	TRBJ2-3	14	many	-	CASSVQGGVDTQYF	TGTGCCAGCAGTGTACAGGGGGGGGTGGATACGCAGTATTTT
TRBV6-6	TRBJ2-2	17	-	TRBD2	CASSTTSGGAGTGELFF	TGTGCCAGCAGTACCACTAGCGGGGGGGCCGGCACCGGGGAGCTGTTTTTT
TRBV6-1	TRBJ1-6	12	large	-	CASRQNNSPLHF	TGTGCCAGCAGACAGAATAATTCACCCCTCCACTTT
TRBV19	TRBJ2-4	18	-	TRBD1	CACSSTGATSGTKNTQYF	TGTGCCTGTAGTTCGACAGGGGCTACGTCAGGAACCAAAAACACTCAGTACTTC
TRBV20-1	TRBJ2-3	16	many	-	CSASSSATWGVDTQYF	TGCAGTGCTAGTAGTTCGGCTACCTGGGGGGTGGATACGCAGTATTTT
TRBV6-5	TRBJ2-7	15	few	TRBD1	CASRTPFGTDYEQYF	TGTGCCAGCAGGACCCCCTTTGGGACAGACTACGAGCAGTACTTC
TRBV13	TRBJ1-1	14	medium-sized	-	CASNPGQINTEAFF	TGTGCCAGCAATCCTGGGCAGATAAACACTGAAGCTTTCTTT
TRBV6-6	TRBJ2-1	12	medium-sized	-	CAGSDRYNEQFF	TGTGCCGGATCTGACAGATACAATGAGCAGTTCTTC
TRBV24-1	TRBJ1-4	14	many	-	CATSEQGPNEKLFF	TGTGCCACCAGTGAGCAGGGACCTAATGAAAAACTGTTTTTT
TRBV6-5	TRBJ1-1	15	many	TRBD1	CASRRSSGGDPEAFF	TGTGCCAGCAGGAGGAGCTCAGGGGGCGATCCTGAAGCTTTCTTT
TRBV27	TRBJ2-1	13	medium-sized	TRBD2	CASSWTRGNEQFF	TGTGCCAGCAGTTGGACTAGAGGTAATGAGCAGTTCTTC
TRBV11-2	TRBJ2-2	16	few	TRBD2	CASSRRGEGRTGELFF	TGTGCCAGCAGCCGTCGCGGGGAGGGTCGGACCGGGGAGCTGTTTTTT
TRBV7-9	TRBJ2-1	15	-	TRBD2	CASSLDGFSGTEQFF	TGTGCCAGCAGCTTAGATGGGTTTAGCGGGACCGAGCAGTTCTTC
TRBV28	TRBJ2-1	14	many	-	CASSLGGFYNEQFF	TGTGCCAGCAGCCTCGGGGGATTCTACAATGAGCAGTTCTTC
TRBV6-1	TRBJ1-1	14	medium-sized	-	CASSEGNMNTEAFF	TGTGCCAGCAGTGAAGGTAATATGAACACTGAAGCTTTCTTT
TRBV19	TRBJ1-2	14	medium-sized	-	CASSMMTVNYGYTF	TGTGCCAGTAGTATGATGACAGTAAACTATGGCTACACCTTC
TRBV24-1	TRBJ2-7	15	many	TRBD2	CATSSTGGPTYEQYF	TGTGCCACCAGTAGCACGGGAGGCCCCACCTACGAGCAGTACTTC
TRBV13	TRBJ1-1	15	medium-sized	-	CASSLEGRRRTEAFF	TGTGCCAGCAGCTTAGAGGGCAGGCGGAGGACTGAAGCTTTCTTT
TRBV5-6	TRBJ2-1	15	medium-sized	TRBD2	CASSLWTRPYNEQFF	TGTGCCAGCAGCTTGTGGACTAGGCCCTACAATGAGCAGTTCTTC
TRBV10-3	TRBJ2-1	17	medium-sized	TRBD2	CAISDPTSGRSYNEQFF	TGTGCCATCAGTGACCCGACTAGCGGGAGGTCTTACAATGAGCAGTTCTTC
TRBV7-2	TRBJ1-2	12	medium-sized	-	CASSPEWGGYTF	TGTGCCAGCAGCCCAGAATGGGGTGGCTACACCTTC
TRBV12-3/TRBV12-4	TRBJ1-6	14	medium-sized	TRBD1	CASSPGQGAIHLHF	TGTGCCAGCAGTCCCGGACAGGGGGCTATACACCTCCACTTT
TRBV18	TRBJ2-7	14	many	TRBD2	CASSPGAGDYEQYF	TGTGCCAGCTCACCCGGCGCGGGAGATTACGAGCAGTACTTC
TRBV6-2/TRBV6-3	TRBJ2-2	14	medium-sized	-	CASSYNQGTGELFF	TGTGCCAGCAGTTACAATCAAGGCACCGGGGAGCTGTTTTTT
TRBV30	TRBJ1-6	15	many	-	CAWSVGESYNSPLHF	TGTGCCTGGAGTGTCGGGGAATCCTATAATTCACCCCTCCACTTT
TRBV12-3/TRBV12-4	TRBJ1-5	15	-	-	CASSLEGRANQPQHF	TGTGCCAGCAGTTTAGAGGGCAGGGCAAATCAGCCCCAGCATTTT
TRBV12-5	TRBJ1-6	17	-	TRBD1	CASGLTTGTAYNSPLHF	TGTGCTAGTGGTTTGACAACCGGGACAGCATATAATTCACCCCTCCACTTT
TRBV6-2/TRBV6-3	TRBJ2-1	15	many	TRBD2	CASSSRVAGGNEQFF	TGTGCCAGCAGTTCTCGCGTAGCGGGGGGCAATGAGCAGTTCTTC
TRBV5-4	TRBJ2-6	17	many	-	CASSLDAGAAGANVLTF	TGTGCCAGCAGCTTGGATGCAGGGGCGGCTGGGGCCAACGTCCTGACTTTC
TRBV24-1	TRBJ2-3	16	medium-sized	-	CATSDFDNPDPDTQYF	TGTGCCACCAGTGATTTTGACAATCCGGATCCAGATACGCAGTATTTT
TRBV30	TRBJ2-3	15	many	-	CAWSTDQRYTDTQYF	TGTGCCTGGAGTACGGATCAGAGATACACAGATACGCAGTATTTT
TRBV29-1	TRBJ2-3	13	many	-	CSGIRSGIDTQYF	TGCAGCGGGATTAGGAGCGGCATCGATACGCAGTATTTT
TRBV27	TRBJ2-1	17	medium-sized	-	CASSFRGLTSSYNEQFF	TGTGCCAGCAGTTTTCGTGGACTAACTAGCTCCTACAATGAGCAGTTCTTC
TRBV12-3/TRBV12-4	TRBJ2-1	14	many	-	CASQRDQAYNEQFF	TGTGCCAGCCAACGGGACCAAGCCTACAATGAGCAGTTCTTC
TRBV20-1	TRBJ2-1	15	many	TRBD2	CSASSGTSGTNEQFF	TGCAGTGCTAGCTCCGGGACTAGCGGGACCAATGAGCAGTTCTTC
TRBV5-6	TRBJ2-7	15	many	TRBD1	CASSPTGTGDHEQYF	TGTGCCAGCAGCCCGACCGGGACAGGGGATCACGAGCAGTACTTC
TRBV11-1	TRBJ1-1	17	many	TRBD1	CASSLAVTGRLGTEAFF	TGTGCCAGCAGCTTAGCGGTGACAGGGAGGTTAGGCACTGAAGCTTTCTTT
TRBV19	TRBJ2-2	18	medium-sized	TRBD2	CASSRAGTSGMNTGELFF	TGTGCCAGTTCTAGGGCCGGGACTAGCGGGATGAACACCGGGGAGCTGTTTTTT
TRBV15	TRBJ2-1	14	few	-	CATSMASSYNEQFF	TGTGCCACCAGCATGGCAAGCTCCTACAATGAGCAGTTCTTC
TRBV29-1	TRBJ2-2	16	many	TRBD2	CSVEVTAGVNTGELFF	TGCAGCGTTGAAGTAACGGCGGGAGTGAACACCGGGGAGCTGTTTTTT
TRBV7-9	TRBJ2-1	16	-	-	CASSLVNFPGYNEQFF	TGTGCCAGCAGCTTAGTTAACTTTCCCGGCTACAATGAGCAGTTCTTC